The sequence of this T cell receptor beta chain was determined in a study of liver allograft versus peripheral blood T cells. Study-wide context: Transplanted-liver T cell receptor repertoires were compared with recipients' peripheral blood repertoires.

This clonotype came up once. This may be a read error, as it is one base from a much larger clone. Here the CDR3 omits its conserved ending phenylalanine or tryptophan, so a read error is the likely source. TCRdb re-called the reads with MiXCR, one entry per CDR3 protein. In the table there are about 3,000 distinct CDR3 sequences, about a sixth of which are singletons. Germline values: CDR1 SGHDT, CDR2 YYEEEE. This CDR3 contains 14 residues. The V gene lost 2 bases and the J gene lost 1 base, with 6 bases spanning the gap. The origin of this receptor is a human patient who had a liver transplant. Part of the T cell pool may stem from the graft donor. This chain links TRBV5-6 with TRBJ2-2; D perhaps matches TRBD2 (5 bases). The CDR3 protein is CASSFGENTGELFL. The CDR3 DNA sequence: TGTGCCAGCAGCTTCGGGGAGAACACCGGGGAGCTGTTTCTT.